This entry is about one TCR delta chain. The mismatch at residue 8 between this DNA's translation and the TCRdb protein of a much larger clone likely reflects a read error; the protein shown is translated from the DNA. TCRdb reprocessed the multiplex PCR reads through CATT. The table includes roughly 90,000 delta-chain clones, less than 1% detected once. The data stem from a study of γδ T cells in repeated Plasmodium falciparum infection. The sequence derives from a pool of human donors (malaria-infected and uninfected, not separated). The sample consisted of gamma-delta T cells from blood.

The CDR3 nucleotides are TGTGCTCTTGGGGAACTTCGATCCATTTTGCGGGGGCCCCGCCCCACTTGCGATAAACTCATCTTT. It encodes CALGELRSILRGPRPTCDKLIF. This sequence joins TRDV1 and TRDJ1; D might be TRDD3 (5 bases). Here the J gene was assigned by germline matching of the DNA, as TCRdb has none. V shed 0 bases and J shed 4 bases, with 33 bases lying between them. The germline gives CDR1 TSWWSYY, CDR2 QGS. The CDR3 contains 22 residues.